The source of this T cell receptor beta chain is a study of blood T cell repertoires in COVID-19. Study-wide context: Samples of COVID-19 (acute and convalescent) were obtained from the United States, Italy and Spain. The cDNA or gDNA used as material had been derived from T cells, B-cell-depleted T cells, or PBMCs.

The CDR3 totals 16 residues. The germline V gene encodes CDR1 MDHEN and CDR2 SYDVKM. Trimming stripped 5 bases from V and 8 bases from J, with 21 bases between. As handled by the study authors: Estimation of nucleated cell counts was performed using reference gene primer amplification. TCRdb keeps only in-frame clones here, not all; method: immunoSEQ multiplex PCR. That table supplies the V and J calls and clone size; D and trimming were determined from the DNA. Of some 110,000 clones listed, 75% to 90% are singletons. The V call is TRBV28, the J call TRBJ1-4, with a weak D call TRBD1 (6 bases). Sequenced material: peripheral blood. This sequence originates from a man aged 40-50 years with acute or convalescent COVID-19. Here the CDR3 reads CASSPIGGPDGEKLFF. The CDR3 DNA reads TGTGCCAGCAGTCCTATAGGGGGACCAGATGGGGAAAAACTGTTTTTT.